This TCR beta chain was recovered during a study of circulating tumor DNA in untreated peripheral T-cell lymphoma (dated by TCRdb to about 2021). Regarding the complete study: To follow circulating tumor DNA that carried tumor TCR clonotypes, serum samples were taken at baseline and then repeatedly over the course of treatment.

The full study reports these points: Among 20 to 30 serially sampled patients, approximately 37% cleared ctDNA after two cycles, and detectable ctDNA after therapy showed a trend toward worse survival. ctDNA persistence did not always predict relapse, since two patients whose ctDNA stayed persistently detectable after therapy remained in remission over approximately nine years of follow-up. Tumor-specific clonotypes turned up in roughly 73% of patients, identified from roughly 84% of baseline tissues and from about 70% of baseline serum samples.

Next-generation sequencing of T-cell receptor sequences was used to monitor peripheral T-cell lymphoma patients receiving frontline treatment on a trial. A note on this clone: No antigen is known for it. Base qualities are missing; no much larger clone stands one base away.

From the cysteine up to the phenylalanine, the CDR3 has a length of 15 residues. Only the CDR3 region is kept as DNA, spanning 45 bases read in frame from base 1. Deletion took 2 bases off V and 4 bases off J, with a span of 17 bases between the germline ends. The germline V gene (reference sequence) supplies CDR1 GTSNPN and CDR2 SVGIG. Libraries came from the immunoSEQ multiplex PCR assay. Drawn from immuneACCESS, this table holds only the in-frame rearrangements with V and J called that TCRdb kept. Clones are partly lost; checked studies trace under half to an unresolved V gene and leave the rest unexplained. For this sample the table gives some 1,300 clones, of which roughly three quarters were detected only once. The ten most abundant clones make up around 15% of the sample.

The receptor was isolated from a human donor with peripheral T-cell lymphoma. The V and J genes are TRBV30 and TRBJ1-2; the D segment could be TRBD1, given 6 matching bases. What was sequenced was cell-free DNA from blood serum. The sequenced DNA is TGTGCCTGGAGTTACGGGGGCAGGGCGATCTATGGCTACACCTTC. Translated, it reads CAWSYGGRAIYGYTF.